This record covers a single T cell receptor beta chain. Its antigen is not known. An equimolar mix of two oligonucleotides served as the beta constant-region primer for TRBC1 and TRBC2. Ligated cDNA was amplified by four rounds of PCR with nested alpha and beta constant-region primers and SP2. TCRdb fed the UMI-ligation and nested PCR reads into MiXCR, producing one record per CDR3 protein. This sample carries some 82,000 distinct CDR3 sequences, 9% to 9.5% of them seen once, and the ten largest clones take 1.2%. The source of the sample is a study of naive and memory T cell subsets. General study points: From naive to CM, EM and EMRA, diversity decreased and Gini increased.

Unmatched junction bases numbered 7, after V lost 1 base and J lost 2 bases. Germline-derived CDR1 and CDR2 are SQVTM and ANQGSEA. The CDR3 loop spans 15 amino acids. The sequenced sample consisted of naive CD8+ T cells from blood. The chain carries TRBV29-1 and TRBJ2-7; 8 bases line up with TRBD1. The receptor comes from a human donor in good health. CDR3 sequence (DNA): TGCAGCGTTGAAGGGACCGACAGGGGTACCTACGAGCAGTACTTC. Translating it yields CSVEGTDRGTYEQYF.